This T cell receptor beta chain is drawn from a study of monozygotic twins with inflammatory bowel disease (dated by TCRdb to the late 2010s). The study in broad terms: A total of about 28 monozygotic twin pairs were included in the full study, comprising nine German pairs (four IBD-concordant, five IBD-discordant) and 19 IBD-discordant Danish pairs. Disease-associated traits were sought mainly through comparisons between IBD patients and their genetically identical healthy co-twins within discordant pairs. Each individual had, on average, about 151 000 unique TCRalpha sequences and 181 000 unique TCRbeta sequences available for analysis.

To note about this clonotype: The clone's antigen remains unknown.

General conclusions and limits of the study: Compared with healthy twins, IBD patients shared fewer clonotypes with other individuals, and the difference was most pronounced in patients with signs of disease activity. The results gave no support for a single strong signal or clonotype linked to IBD. Differing immunosuppressive treatments among patients may have added background noise and inter-individual variability to the repertoires. IBD patients had lower TCRbeta repertoire diversity, measured by the inverse Simpson index, than their healthy co-twins. Distinction between different T cell subtypes could not be achieved in the analysis. Concordant and discordant twins showed no difference in repertoire similarity, possibly because of limited statistical power.

The CDR3 has 14 amino acids, counting the end cysteine and phenylalanine. There is no recorded DNA. The CDR1 and CDR2 encoded by the germline V gene are KGHSH and LQKENI. A 2.5 ml peripheral blood sample was drawn into PAXgene tubes per donor and stored at -80°C. Without T cell sorting, total RNA was isolated from whole blood using the PAXgene blood miRNA kit on an automated QIAcube. Peripheral blood from monozygotic twin pairs who were concordant or discordant for inflammatory bowel disease underwent deep TCRalpha and TCRbeta repertoire profiling using unique molecular barcoding. Smoking habits were recorded for all twin pairs, and each individual was classified as a current, former or never smoker. Library preparation used 5' RACE. The input for every TCR library was around 4,000 ng of total RNA. For each sample, cDNA synthesis was carried out in eight separate reactions using SMARTScribe reverse transcriptase. During cDNA synthesis, template switching introduced unique molecular identifiers that contained a 6-nucleotide sample barcode. Amplification of TCRalpha and TCRbeta cDNA involved two nested PCRs of 16 and 9 cycles, and each PCR was followed by bead purification. Before amplification, cDNA was treated with uracil DNA-glycosylase and purified using the QIAquick PCR purification kit. In the second PCR, Illumina TruSeq-compatible adapters and sample-specific barcodes were added. TapeStation and Qubit were used to check library quality and concentration, and roughly 5 ng of each library went into the pool. Sequencing of pooled libraries was carried out on an Illumina HiSeq2500 single-index Rapid Run using 2 x 100 bp reads and custom sequencing primers. Processing in the source paper ran as follows. UMI-based consensus assembly with MiGEC version 1.2.6 was used to correct PCR and sequencing errors. MiXCR version 2.1.1 was used to carry out V(D)J alignment, clonotype assembly and CDR3 extraction. To normalise gene usage, clonotype sharing and MAIT/NKT TCR abundance, the top 1000, 10 000 and 20 000 clonotypes in each sample were analysed. Diversity was computed as the inverse Simpson index with the vegan R package after downsampling to 27 000 UMIs. Paired Mann-Whitney U tests on discordant twin pairs were used, with Benjamini-Hochberg multiple-testing correction. After TCRdb reprocessed the reads, each CDR3 protein sequence was kept as one row, without DNA. None of the V and J calls come from the authors' own analysis; TCRdb made them. The sample's records list more than 95,000 distinct CDR3 sequences. The ten largest clones add up to 1.5% to 2% of the sample.

The sequence came from a human donor with ulcerative colitis or Crohn's disease, or a healthy co-twin of an affected twin (not recorded which). The chain links TRBV18 with TRBJ2-7; TCRdb designates TRBD1, a call that cannot be tested without DNA. Sequencing used blood. The CDR3 in this case is CASSPLRGSGEQYF. Extended through the reference TRBV18 and TRBJ2-7 proteins, this CDR3 yields the full variable domain: NAGVMQNPRHLVRRRGQEARLRCSPMKGHSHVYWYRQLPEEGLKFMVYLQKENIIDESGMPKERFSAEFPKEGPSILRIQQVVRGDSAAYFCASSPLRGSGEQYFGPGTRLTVT.